Below are 17 T cell receptor beta chains sequenced from a single sample in a study of cytomegalovirus exposure and HLA in healthy donors. The PCR contained 60 Vbeta and 13 Jbeta primers. Measured with immunoSEQ multiplex PCR; TCRdb has only the in-frame clones, and not every one. The top ten clones hold approximately 1.5% of a sample with approximately 260,000 clones, 85% to 95% of them seen once. The sample consisted of PBMCs. These receptors were obtained from a girl aged 2 to 9 in good health and CMV-seronegative.

The V gene is TRBV9, the J gene TRBJ2-7; D is unresolved. Germline assignment: CDR1 SGDLS and CDR2 YYNGEE. This CDR3 spans 11 amino acids. With 4 bases removed from V and 2 bases from J, the gap between germline ends came to 4 bases. DNA for the CDR3: TGTGCCAGCAGCATCACCTACGAGCAGTACTTC. It translates to CASSITYEQYF.

The chain carries TRBV29-1 and TRBJ2-2; D gene unclear. The CDR3 sequence is 12 residues long. Germline lookup yields CDR1 SQVTM and CDR2 ANQGSEA. The V and J ends lost 5 bases and 1 base respectively, with 5 bases between them. The chain's CDR3 is CSVSGNTGELFF. The CDR3 coding sequence is TGCAGCGTTTCCGGGAACACCGGGGAGCTGTTTTTT.

The rearrangement links TRBV19 to TRBJ1-5; TRBD1 matches at 9 bases. The CDR3 is 16 residues long. The V gene end was trimmed by 6 bases and the J gene end by 0 bases; junction bases not matched to a gene: 6. Germline CDR1 and CDR2: LNHDA and SQIVND (reference sequence). CDR3 nucleotide sequence: TGTGCCAGTAGGGGACAGGGACCGAATAGCAATCAGCCCCAGCATTTT. Residues: CASRGQGPNSNQPQHF.

V usage is TRBV7-6 and J usage is TRBJ2-3; TRBD2 aligns across 9 bases. This CDR3 region has 17 residues. Germline values: CDR1 SGHVS, CDR2 FNYEAQ. The V and J ends lost 5 bases and 2 bases, in that order; junction bases with no gene match: 11. The chain's CDR3 is CASSLGASGISTDTQYF. In DNA, the CDR3 is TGTGCCAGCAGCCTAGGGGCTAGCGGGATTTCCACAGATACGCAGTATTTT. Full variable domain (rest looked up from reference TRBV7-6 and TRBJ2-3): GAGVSQSPRYKVTKRGQDVALRCDPISGHVSLYWYRQALGQGPEFLTYFNYEAQQDKSGLPNDRFSAERPEGSISTLTIQRTEQRDSAMYRCASSLGASGISTDTQYFGPGTRLTVL.

The J gene is TRBJ2-3, the V gene TRBV28; TRBD2 aligns across 9 bases. The V and J ends lost 3 bases and 1 base, in that order; junction bases with no gene match: 5. Germline V gene data show CDR1 as MDHEN and CDR2 as SYDVKM. This CDR3 has 16 residues. The CDR3, as DNA: TGTGCCAGCAGTTTTAGCGGGGGCGAGGGCACAGATACGCAGTATTTT. Amino acids: CASSFSGGEGTDTQYF.

The chain couples TRBV10-3 to TRBJ2-1; weak D call: TRBD2 (6 bases). V lost 6 bases, J lost 10 bases, and 16 bases lay in between. Per germline, CDR1 ENHRY and CDR2 SYGVKD. The CDR3 is 13 residues long. In DNA form, the CDR3 reads TGTGCCATCAGAGCCTCTAGCGATCGGGAGCAGTTCTTC. This gives the protein CAIRASSDREQFF.

A few counts support this clone. The J gene is TRBJ1-1, the V gene TRBV4-1; D not certain. The germline V gene encodes CDR1 MGHRA and CDR2 YSYEKL. This CDR3 region has 15 residues. Deletions cut 2 bases from V and 1 base from J, with 11 bases between. The CDR3 sequence: CASSQPLERNTEAFF. CDR3 nucleotide sequence: TGCGCCAGCAGCCAACCCCTTGAGAGGAACACTGAAGCTTTCTTT.

The chain recombines TRBV19 with TRBJ1-2, with TRBD1 identical over 9 bases. Germline assignment: CDR1 LNHDA and CDR2 SQIVND (reference sequence). The CDR3 has 15 residues. V lost 3 bases to trimming and J lost 4 bases; unmatched junction nucleotides: 6. CDR3 DNA sequence: TGTGCCAGTAGTATCTTGGGACAGGGATCCTATGGCTACACCTTC. Translation: CASSILGQGSYGYTF. The complete variable domain, with remaining parts taken from reference TRBV19 and TRBJ1-2, reads DGGITQSPKYLFRKEGQNVTLSCEQNLNHDAMYWYRQDPGQGLRLIYYSQIVNDFQKGDIAEGYSVSREKKESFPLTVTSAQKNPTAFYLCASSILGQGSYGYTFGSGTRLTVV.

The V and J genes are TRBV10-3 and TRBJ2-5; 10 nucleotides match TRBD1. The V and J ends lost 5 bases and 4 bases, in that order; junction bases with no gene match: 4. Germline-derived CDR1 and CDR2 are ENHRY and SYGVKD. This CDR3 has 14 residues. The CDR3 protein is CAISTTGGSETQYF. The CDR3 bases are TGTGCCATCAGTACGACAGGGGGCTCAGAGACCCAGTACTTC.

The chain carries TRBV5-1 and TRBJ2-3; a possible D gene is TRBD2 (6 bases). V was shortened by 0 bases and J by 6 bases, with 11 bases between the two germline ends. The germline V gene has CDR1 SGHRS and CDR2 YFSETQ. The CDR3 covers 14 residues. The CDR3 nucleotides read TGCGCCAGCAGCTTGGGGGCGGGGTATGATACGCAGTATTTT. The encoded protein is CASSLGAGYDTQYF.

V gene TRBV4-1 combines with J gene TRBJ2-4; 7 bases are a match to TRBD1. CDR3 length equals 15 residues. Unmatched junction bases numbered 9, after V lost 3 bases and J lost 7 bases. Germline CDR1 is MGHRA and CDR2 is YSYEKL. CDR3 in amino acids: CASSHGTADVNIQYF. CDR3 nucleotide sequence: TGCGCCAGCAGCCACGGGACAGCGGACGTGAACATTCAGTACTTC.

This clone was observed a single time. The chain recombines TRBV5-1 with TRBJ2-7; tentative D call: TRBD2 (5 bases). This CDR3 region has 13 residues. Germline loops: CDR1 SGHRS, CDR2 YFSETQ. V shed 3 bases and J shed 4 bases, with 11 bases lying between them. The CDR3 loop reads CASSSGSGYEQYF. DNA of the CDR3: TGCGCCAGCAGCTCGGGATCGGGATACGAGCAGTACTTC.

About this clone itself: This CDR3 fails to terminate in the conserved phenylalanine or tryptophan, so it likely reflects a read error. No DNA is shown, since the ends of the CDR3 on it are uncertain; the CDR3 is the one TCRdb lists. V is TRBV7-6 and J is TRBJ2-3; TRBD2, the table's D call, was not compared with the DNA. Germline values: CDR1 SGHVS, CDR2 FNYEAQ. The CDR3 spans 9 residues, counting both ends. The CDR3: CASSPGRLP.

This chain links TRBV5-4 with TRBJ2-1; 10 nucleotides line up with TRBD2. This CDR3 region has 15 residues. Trimming cost V 4 bases and J 3 bases; bases outside gene matches: 4. The germline CDR1 and CDR2 sequences are SGHNT and YYREEE (reference sequence). CDR3 protein: CASSKGLADYNEQFF. Written as DNA, the CDR3 is TGTGCCAGCAGCAAAGGACTAGCGGACTACAATGAGCAGTTCTTC.

The chain links TRBV6-5 to TRBJ2-7; perhaps TRBD1 as D (5 bases). This CDR3 contains 15 residues. CDR1 is MNHEY, CDR2 SVGAGI, per germline. Trimming left V 1 base short and J 0 bases short, with 10 bases between. The CDR3 DNA reads TGTGCCAGCAGTTACTTTCACGACAGCTCCTACGAGCAGTACTTC. It encodes CASSYFHDSSYEQYF.

The chain carries TRBV2 and TRBJ2-7; D possibly corresponds to TRBD1 (5 bases). The CDR3 covers 15 residues. V lost 7 bases, J lost 4 bases, and 20 bases lay in between. CDR1 is SNHLY, CDR2 FYNNEI, per germline. Here the CDR3 reads CASTKTLGQTYEQYF. The CDR3 DNA follows: TGTGCCAGCACCAAAACCCTGGGGCAGACTTACGAGCAGTACTTC.

The rearrangement uses TRBV5-1 and TRBJ2-2, with D perhaps TRBD2 (5 bases). The CDR3 spans 13 residues. Trimming pared 4 bases from V and 7 bases from J, leaving 11 bases between. From germline, CDR1 is SGHRS and CDR2 YFSETQ. This chain's CDR3 is CASSPNGGGELFF. CDR3 nucleotides: TGCGCCAGCAGCCCTAACGGAGGCGGGGAGCTGTTTTTT.